These 21 T cell receptor beta chains originate from one sample sequenced in a study of CD8+ T cells in alopecia areata. In each case, RNA was isolated and then reverse transcribed into cDNA as the sequencing template. TCRdb's copy holds only in-frame clones and misses some; the assay was immunoSEQ multiplex PCR. The data hold around 190,000 clones, with 45% to 70% observed a single time. What was sequenced was CD8+ T cells sorted from blood. The receptors originated from a human donor in good health.

In this sample, this clone turned up a few times. The V gene is TRBV13, the J gene TRBJ2-3; 10 bases align to TRBD2. This CDR3 has 15 residues. V lost 5 bases, J lost 4 bases, and 6 bases stayed unmatched. Germline CDR1 reads PRHDT; CDR2 reads FYEKMQ (reference sequence). The chain's CDR3 is CASSSGGALSDTQYF. The CDR3 DNA follows: TGTGCCAGCAGCAGCGGGGGGGCCCTATCAGATACGCAGTATTTT.

The genes are TRBV6-1 and TRBJ2-3, with a weak D call TRBD1 (6 bases). The CDR3 loop spans 15 amino acids. Germline CDR1 is MNHNS and CDR2 is SASEGT. The germline V and J ends were trimmed by 4 bases and 4 bases, with 15 bases remaining between them. CDR3 residues: CASSAEGWGPDTQYF. DNA of the CDR3: TGTGCCAGCAGTGCTGAGGGGTGGGGGCCAGATACGCAGTATTTT.

Only a few counts were recorded for this clone. This rearrangement joins TRBV2 to TRBJ2-4, with 12 bases lining up with TRBD2. CDR1 is SNHLY and CDR2 is FYNNEI in the germline V gene. The CDR3 contains 16 residues. The V gene end was trimmed by 5 bases and the J gene end by 2 bases; junction bases not matched to a gene: 4. The CDR3 region has the DNA TGTGCCAGCAGTCGGACTAGCGGGGATTCCAAAAACATTCAGTACTTC. Translated, it gives CASSRTSGDSKNIQYF.

This clone showed up just once. The chain recombines TRBV7-9 with TRBJ2-3; the D gene is possibly TRBD2 (6 bases). Per germline, CDR1 SEHNR and CDR2 FQNEAQ (reference sequence). Trimming removed 8 bases at V and 4 bases at J, with 13 bases between. The CDR3 is 13 residues long. The CDR3 loop is CASGLEGPDTQYF. DNA for the CDR3: TGTGCCAGCGGCCTGGAGGGCCCAGATACGCAGTATTTT.

V usage is TRBV5-4 and J usage is TRBJ1-1; tentatively, D is TRBD1 (5 bases). Germline CDR1 is SGHNT and CDR2 is YYREEE (reference sequence). V was trimmed by 0 bases and J by 4 bases, leaving 10 bases between them. The CDR3 contains 14 residues. The CDR3 sequence is CASSLAGDGTEAFF. The CDR3 DNA reads TGTGCCAGCAGCTTGGCCGGGGACGGCACTGAAGCTTTCTTT.

The chain combines TRBV27 with TRBJ2-3; no clear D gene. The CDR3 totals 11 residues. Germline V gene lookup returns CDR1 MNHEY and CDR2 SMNVEV (reference sequence). V was shortened by 4 bases and J by 7 bases, with 6 bases between the two germline ends. CDR3 nucleotides: TGTGCCAGCAGTTCCCCCCATACGCAGTATTTT. Its translation is CASSSPHTQYF.

V gene TRBV29-1 combines with J gene TRBJ2-7; perhaps TRBD2 as D (7 bases). Deletions cut 0 bases from V and 3 bases from J, with 15 bases between. Germline V gives CDR1 SQVTM, CDR2 ANQGSEA. This CDR3 spans 15 amino acids. The CDR3 here is CSVEDPREGHYEQYF. The CDR3 DNA reads as TGCAGCGTTGAAGATCCCAGGGAGGGACACTACGAGCAGTACTTC.

The J gene is TRBJ1-2, the V gene TRBV4-1; no firm D call. The V and J ends lost 5 bases and 0 bases respectively, with 10 bases between them. Germline values: CDR1 MGHRA, CDR2 YSYEKL. The CDR3 loop spans 14 amino acids. CDR3 region: CASSDGEANYGYTF. The CDR3 DNA reads as TGCGCCAGCAGCGACGGTGAAGCTAACTATGGCTACACCTTC.

About this clone itself: Different DNA sequences within this sample yield the same CDR3. V usage is TRBV10-2 and J usage is TRBJ2-7; D not resolved. CDR3 length: 11 amino acids. Looked up from germline, CDR1 is WSHSY and CDR2 is SAAADI. V gave up 6 bases and J gave up 0 bases, with 3 bases separating them. The CDR3 nucleotides read TGCGCCAGCAGGGACTCCTACGAGCAGTACTTC. Its protein is CASRDSYEQYF.

The CDR3 loop reads CASRPTGDGYTF. The CDR3 DNA follows: TGTGCCAGCCGACCAACAGGGGATGGCTACACCTTC. The rearrangement joins TRBV5-4 to TRBJ1-2, with 7 bases identical to TRBD1. V lost 7 bases to trimming and J lost 6 bases; unmatched junction nucleotides: 6. CDR1 and CDR2 (germline): SGHNT, YYREEE (reference sequence). This CDR3 is built from 12 residues.

V is TRBV2 and J is TRBJ2-1; 10 nucleotides match TRBD2. The CDR3 covers 14 residues. In germline, CDR1 is SNHLY, CDR2 FYNNEI. V was pared by 10 bases and J by 3 bases, with 6 bases of the junction left unmatched. The CDR3 here is CATPGLASYNEQFF. The CDR3 DNA is TGTGCCACCCCGGGACTAGCGAGCTACAATGAGCAGTTCTTC.

This chain joins TRBV27 and TRBJ1-2; possible D gene TRBD1, 5 bases. The CDR3 is 12 residues long. Trimming shortened V by 3 bases and J by 6 bases, and 8 bases separated the two germline ends. The germline V gene has CDR1 MNHEY and CDR2 SMNVEV (reference sequence). DNA of the CDR3: TGTGCCAGCAGTTTCGCAGGGAATGGCTACACCTTC. Translated: CASSFAGNGYTF.

Only one count was recorded for this clone. V usage is TRBV27 and J usage is TRBJ2-1; D is unresolved. V lost 4 bases and J lost 7, with 8 bases in between. Germline V gene sequence: CDR1 MNHEY, CDR2 SMNVEV (reference sequence). CDR3 length: 12 amino acids. The CDR3 bases are TGTGCCAGCAGTTCCTCGAGGAATGAGCAGTTCTTC. As protein: CASSSSRNEQFF.

The CDR3, as DNA: TGTGCCAGCAGTTTATCGGCCCTGATGGCAGAGACCCAGTACTTC. Its protein product is CASSLSALMAETQYF. This chain links TRBV27 with TRBJ2-5; D uncertain. Between the trimmed V and J ends, which lost 0 bases and 4 bases, there was a span of 12 bases. This CDR3 comprises 15 residues. Germline CDR1 is MNHEY and CDR2 is SMNVEV (reference sequence).

The CDR3 DNA is TGCAGCGCCGAGGGGGCTGCCTATGGCTACACCTTC. Translating it yields CSAEGAAYGYTF. This chain links TRBV29-1 with TRBJ1-2, with TRBD1 matching 7 bases. With 7 bases clipped from V and 4 bases from J, the junction kept 6 bases outside the gene matches. The CDR3 consists of 12 residues. Germline V lookup: CDR1 SQVTM, CDR2 ANQGSEA.

V usage is TRBV6-1 and J usage is TRBJ1-1, with unresolved D. CDR3 size: 11 residues. V lost 3 bases and J 6 bases, leaving 5 bases between the germline ends. Germline V gene lookup returns CDR1 MNHNS and CDR2 SASEGT. CDR3 in amino acids: CASSEIPEAFF. The CDR3 DNA is TGTGCCAGCAGTGAGATCCCTGAAGCTTTCTTT.

The V call is TRBV30, the J call TRBJ1-5; the D gene is possibly TRBD1 (5 bases). V was trimmed by 0 bases and J by 4 bases, leaving 16 bases between them. The CDR3 has 16 amino acids. Germline lookup yields CDR1 GTSNPN and CDR2 SVGIG (reference sequence). The CDR3 sequence is CAWSVPFPRANQPQHF. The CDR3 DNA reads as TGTGCCTGGAGTGTACCTTTTCCCAGGGCGAATCAGCCCCAGCATTTT.

This chain links TRBV7-9 with TRBJ2-7; the D gene is possibly TRBD1 (6 bases). The CDR3 sequence is 14 residues long. Germline V gene lookup returns CDR1 SEHNR and CDR2 FQNEAQ (reference sequence). Trimming removed 4 bases from V and 4 bases from J, with 14 bases in between. The CDR3 DNA reads TGTGCCAGCAGCTCTTCGAGACAGGAGTACGAGCAGTACTTC. Protein product: CASSSSRQEYEQYF.

The chain joins TRBV2 to TRBJ2-7; TRBD1 is a possible D gene (5 bases). Germline V gene lookup returns CDR1 SNHLY and CDR2 FYNNEI. V lost 4 bases, J lost 2 bases, and 12 bases lay in between. CDR3 length: 14 amino acids. CDR3 sequence: CASSVVDKPYEQYF. As DNA, the CDR3 is TGTGCCAGCAGTGTGGTGGACAAGCCCTACGAGCAGTACTTC.

The chain combines TRBV30 with TRBJ1-1, with D hard to call. Trimming left V 2 bases short and J 4 bases short, with 11 bases between. The CDR3 has 13 amino acids. From germline, CDR1 is GTSNPN and CDR2 SVGIG (reference sequence). This CDR3 reads CAWSNTATTEAFF. CDR3 coding DNA: TGTGCCTGGAGTAATACAGCGACCACTGAAGCTTTCTTT. Full variable domain (outside the CDR3, taken from reference TRBV30 and TRBJ1-1): SQTIHQWPATLVQPVGSPLSLECTVEGTSNPNLYWYRQAAGRGLQLLFYSVGIGQISSEVPQNLSASRPQDRQFILSSKKLLLSDSGFYLCAWSNTATTEAFFGQGTRLTVV.

This sequence joins TRBV4-2 and TRBJ2-7; D is perhaps TRBD1 (6 bases). Germline V gene sequence: CDR1 LGHNA, CDR2 YNFKEQ. The length of the CDR3 is 13 residues. Trimming took 1 base from V and 2 from J, leaving 6 bases between them. The CDR3 region has the DNA TGTGCCAGCAGCCAAGGGGGGCCCTACGAGCAGTACTTC. Its protein product is CASSQGGPYEQYF.